The 2 T cell receptor beta chains in this list originate from one sample, sequenced in a study of CD8 T cells in Susac syndrome. Random hexamers were used to reverse transcribe the RNA input (about 0.45 to 1 ug). TCRdb used MiXCR to reprocess the immunoSEQ multiplex PCR reads, holding one entry per CDR3 protein. This repertoire shows roughly 200,000 distinct CDR3 sequences, approximately 94% found once; its top ten account for 0.12%. What was sequenced was CD4+ T cells from PBMCs. All receptors come from a human donor with Susac syndrome.

This chain uses TRBV20-1 with TRBJ2-1; TRBD1 is a possible D gene (5 bases). Germline loops: CDR1 DFQATT, CDR2 SNEGSKA (reference sequence). V dropped 3 bases and J dropped 8 bases, with 23 bases sitting between them. The CDR3 runs 16 residues. The CDR3 DNA sequence: TGCAGTGCTAGTGGCGGTGGGGCCCCCCAGGACGATGAGCAGTTCTTC. This encodes CSASGGGAPQDDEQFF.

The gene calls are TRBV5-4 and TRBJ1-6; possible D gene TRBD1, 5 bases. The CDR3 sequence is 15 residues long. Trimming took off 0 bases at V and 8 bases at J, with 12 bases between the two ends. Germline CDR1 is SGHNT and CDR2 is YYREEE (reference sequence). Here the CDR3 reads CASSLAGRVDSPLHF. The CDR3 nucleotides read TGTGCCAGCAGCTTGGCCGGCAGGGTGGATTCACCCCTCCACTTT.